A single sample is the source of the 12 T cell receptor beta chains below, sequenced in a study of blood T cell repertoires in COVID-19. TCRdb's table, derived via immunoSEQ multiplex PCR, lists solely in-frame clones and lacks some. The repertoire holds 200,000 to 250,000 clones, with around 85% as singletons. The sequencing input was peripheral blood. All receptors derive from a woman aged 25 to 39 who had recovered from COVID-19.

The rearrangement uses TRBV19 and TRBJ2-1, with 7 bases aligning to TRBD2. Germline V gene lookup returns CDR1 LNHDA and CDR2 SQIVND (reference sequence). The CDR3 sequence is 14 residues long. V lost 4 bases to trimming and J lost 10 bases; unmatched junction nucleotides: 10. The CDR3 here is CASSTPTSSGEQFF. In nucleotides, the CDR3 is TGTGCCAGTAGTACCCCTACTAGTAGCGGGGAGCAGTTCTTC.

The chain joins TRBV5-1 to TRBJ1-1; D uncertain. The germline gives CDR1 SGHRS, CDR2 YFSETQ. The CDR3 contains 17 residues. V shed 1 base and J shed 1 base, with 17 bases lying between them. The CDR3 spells CASSLRTITTGNTEAFF. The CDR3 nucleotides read TGCGCCAGCAGCTTGCGAACGATCACGACGGGGAACACTGAAGCTTTCTTT. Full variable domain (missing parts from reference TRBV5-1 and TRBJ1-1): KAGVTQTPRYLIKTRGQQVTLSCSPISGHRSVSWYQQTPGQGLQFLFEYFSETQRNKGNFPGRFSGRQFSNSRSEMNVSTLELGDSALYLCASSLRTITTGNTEAFFGQGTRLTVV.

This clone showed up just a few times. CDR3 coding DNA: TGCAGCGTTGACCCGACAGGGACCGGAAACACCATATATTTT. Its translation is CSVDPTGTGNTIYF. The gene calls are TRBV29-1 and TRBJ1-3; 7 bases align to TRBD1. The V segment lost 3 bases and the J segment 4 bases; nucleotides outside the gene matches: 6. The CDR3 is 14 amino acids. Germline CDR1 SQVTM, CDR2 ANQGSEA. Full variable domain (rest looked up from reference TRBV29-1 and TRBJ1-3): SAVISQKPSRDICQRGTSLTIQCQVDSQVTMMFWYRQQPGQSLTLIATANQGSEATYESGFVIDKFPISRPNLTFSTLTVSNMSPEDSSIYLCSVDPTGTGNTIYFGEGSWLTVV.

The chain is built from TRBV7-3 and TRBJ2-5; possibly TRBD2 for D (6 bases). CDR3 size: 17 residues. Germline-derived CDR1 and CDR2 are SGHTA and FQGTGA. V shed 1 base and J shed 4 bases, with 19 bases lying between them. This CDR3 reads CASSLIGGVGLAETQYF. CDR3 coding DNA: TGTGCCAGCAGCTTAATAGGCGGGGTCGGTCTGGCAGAGACCCAGTACTTC.

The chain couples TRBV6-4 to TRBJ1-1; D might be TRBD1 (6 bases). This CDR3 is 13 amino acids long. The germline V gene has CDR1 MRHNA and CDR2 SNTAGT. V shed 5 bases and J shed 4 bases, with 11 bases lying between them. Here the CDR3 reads CASSQTGSTEAFF. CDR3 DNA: TGTGCCAGCAGTCAAACAGGGTCCACTGAAGCTTTCTTT.

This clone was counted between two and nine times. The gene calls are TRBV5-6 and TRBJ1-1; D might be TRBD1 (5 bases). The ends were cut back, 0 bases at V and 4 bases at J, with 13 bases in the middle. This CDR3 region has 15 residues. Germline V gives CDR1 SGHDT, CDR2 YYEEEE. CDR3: CASSLDRPKSTEAFF. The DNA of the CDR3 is TGTGCCAGCAGCTTGGACAGGCCCAAAAGCACTGAAGCTTTCTTT.

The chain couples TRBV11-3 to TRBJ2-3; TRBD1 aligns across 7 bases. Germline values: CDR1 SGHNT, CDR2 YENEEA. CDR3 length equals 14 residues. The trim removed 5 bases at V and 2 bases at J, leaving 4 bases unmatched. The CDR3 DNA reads TGTGCCAGCAGCCTGGACAGGTACACAGATACGCAGTATTTT. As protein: CASSLDRYTDTQYF.

CDR3 protein: CASSHGGGYTF. Written as DNA, the CDR3 is TGTGCCAGCAGTCACGGGGGAGGCTACACCTTC. The genes are TRBV6-2 or TRBV6-3 and TRBJ1-2; possible D gene TRBD1, 5 bases. The germline V and J ends were trimmed by 5 bases and 8 bases, with 9 bases remaining between them. Per germline, CDR1 MNHEY and CDR2 SVGEGT. The CDR3 is 11 amino acids.

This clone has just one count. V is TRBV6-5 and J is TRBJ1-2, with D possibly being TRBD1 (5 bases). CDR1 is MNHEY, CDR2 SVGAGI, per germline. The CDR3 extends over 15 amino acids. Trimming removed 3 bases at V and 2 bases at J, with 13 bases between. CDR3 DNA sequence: TGTGCCAGCAGTTATGGTAGGAGGGGAAACTATGGCTACACCTTC. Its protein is CASSYGRRGNYGYTF.

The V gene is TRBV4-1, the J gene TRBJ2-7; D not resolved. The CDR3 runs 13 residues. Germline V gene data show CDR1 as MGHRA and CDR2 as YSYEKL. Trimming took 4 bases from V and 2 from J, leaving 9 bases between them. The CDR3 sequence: CASSRGPAYEQYF. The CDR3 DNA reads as TGCGCCAGCAGCCGCGGTCCGGCCTACGAGCAGTACTTC.

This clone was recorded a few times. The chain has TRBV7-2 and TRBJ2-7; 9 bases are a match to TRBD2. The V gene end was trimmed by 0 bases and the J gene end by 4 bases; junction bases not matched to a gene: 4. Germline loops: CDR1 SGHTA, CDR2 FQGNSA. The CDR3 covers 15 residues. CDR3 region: CASSLASGGRYEQYF. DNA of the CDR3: TGTGCCAGCAGCTTAGCTAGCGGGGGCCGTTACGAGCAGTACTTC.

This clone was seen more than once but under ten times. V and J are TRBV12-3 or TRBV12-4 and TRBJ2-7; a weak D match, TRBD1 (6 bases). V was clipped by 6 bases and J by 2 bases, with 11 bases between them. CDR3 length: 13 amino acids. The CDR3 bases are TGTGCCAGCAGGGGGACATATACCTACGAGCAGTACTTC. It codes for CASRGTYTYEQYF.